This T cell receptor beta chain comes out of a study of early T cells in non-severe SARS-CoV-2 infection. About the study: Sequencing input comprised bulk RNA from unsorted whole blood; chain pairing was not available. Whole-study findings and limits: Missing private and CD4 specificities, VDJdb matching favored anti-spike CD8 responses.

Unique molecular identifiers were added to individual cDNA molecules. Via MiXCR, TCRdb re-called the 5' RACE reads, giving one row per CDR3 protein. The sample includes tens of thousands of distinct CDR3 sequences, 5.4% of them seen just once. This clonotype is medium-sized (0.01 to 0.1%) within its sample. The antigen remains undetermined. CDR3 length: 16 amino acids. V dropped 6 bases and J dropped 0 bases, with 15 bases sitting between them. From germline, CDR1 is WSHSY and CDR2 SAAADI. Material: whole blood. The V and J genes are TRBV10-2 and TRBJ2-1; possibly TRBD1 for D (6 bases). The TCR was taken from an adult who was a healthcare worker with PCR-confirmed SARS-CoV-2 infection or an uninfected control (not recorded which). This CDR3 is CASRPRGIDSYNEQFF. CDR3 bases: TGCGCCAGCAGACCCAGGGGAATCGACTCCTACAATGAGCAGTTCTTC.